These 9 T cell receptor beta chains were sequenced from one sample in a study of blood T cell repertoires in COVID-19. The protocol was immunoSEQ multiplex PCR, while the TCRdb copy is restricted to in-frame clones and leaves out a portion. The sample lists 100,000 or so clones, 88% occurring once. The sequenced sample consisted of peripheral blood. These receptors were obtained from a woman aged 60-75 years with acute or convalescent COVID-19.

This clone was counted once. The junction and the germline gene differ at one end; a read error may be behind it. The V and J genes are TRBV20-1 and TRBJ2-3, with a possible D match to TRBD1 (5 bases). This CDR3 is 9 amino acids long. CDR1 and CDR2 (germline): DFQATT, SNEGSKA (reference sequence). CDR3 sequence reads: CSAMQGLVF. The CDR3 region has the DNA TGCAGTGCTATGCAGGGTCTGGTTTTT.

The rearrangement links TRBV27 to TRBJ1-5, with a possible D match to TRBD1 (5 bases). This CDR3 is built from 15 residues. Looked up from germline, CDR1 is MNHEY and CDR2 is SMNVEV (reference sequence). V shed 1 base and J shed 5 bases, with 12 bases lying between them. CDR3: CASSLLSLGDQPQHF. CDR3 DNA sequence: TGTGCCAGCAGTTTATTAAGTTTAGGGGATCAGCCCCAGCATTTT.

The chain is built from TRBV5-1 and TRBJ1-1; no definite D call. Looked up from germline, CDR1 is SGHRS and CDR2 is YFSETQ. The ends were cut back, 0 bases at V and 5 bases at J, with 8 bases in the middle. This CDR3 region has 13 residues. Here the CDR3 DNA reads TGCGCCAGCAGCTTGGTGAGCGGGACTGAAGCTTTCTTT. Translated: CASSLVSGTEAFF.

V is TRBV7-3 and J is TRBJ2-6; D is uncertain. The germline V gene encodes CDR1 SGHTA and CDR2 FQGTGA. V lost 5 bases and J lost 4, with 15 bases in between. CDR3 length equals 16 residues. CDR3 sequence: CASSASSGRGANVLTF. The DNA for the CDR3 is TGTGCCAGCAGCGCCTCAAGTGGGCGAGGGGCCAACGTCCTGACTTTC. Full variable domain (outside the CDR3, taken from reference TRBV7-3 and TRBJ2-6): GAGVSQTPSNKVTEKGKYVELRCDPISGHTALYWYRQSLGQGPEFLIYFQGTGAADDSGLPNDRFFAVRPEGSVSTLKIQRTERGDSAVYLCASSASSGRGANVLTFGAGSRLTVL.

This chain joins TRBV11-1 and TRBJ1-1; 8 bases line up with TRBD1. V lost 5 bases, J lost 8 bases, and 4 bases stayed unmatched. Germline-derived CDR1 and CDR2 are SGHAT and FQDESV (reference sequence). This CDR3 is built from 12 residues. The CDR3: CASSPDRVEAFF. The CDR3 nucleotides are TGTGCCAGCAGCCCGGACAGGGTGGAAGCTTTCTTT.

CDR3 nucleotides: TGTGCCAGCAGCCCCGGGACAGACCCACAGGGAGAGACCCAGTACTTC. Its protein is CASSPGTDPQGETQYF. The chain combines TRBV11-2 with TRBJ2-5; 7 positions match TRBD1. After removal of 5 bases from V and 4 bases from J, the junction contained 13 bases not matched to a gene. This CDR3 has 16 amino acids. Per germline, CDR1 SGHAT and CDR2 FQNNGV.

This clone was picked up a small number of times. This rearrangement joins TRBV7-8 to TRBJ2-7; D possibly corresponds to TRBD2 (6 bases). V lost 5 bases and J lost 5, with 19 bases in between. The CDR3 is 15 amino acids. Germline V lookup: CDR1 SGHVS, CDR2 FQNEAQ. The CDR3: CASSPLGGDLNEQYF. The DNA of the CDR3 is TGTGCCAGCAGCCCTCTCGGGGGTGATCTAAACGAGCAGTACTTC.

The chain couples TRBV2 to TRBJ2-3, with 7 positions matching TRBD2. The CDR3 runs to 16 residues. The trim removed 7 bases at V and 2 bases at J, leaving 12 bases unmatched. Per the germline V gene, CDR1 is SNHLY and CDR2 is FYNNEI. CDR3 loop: CASTNPQGGATDTQYF. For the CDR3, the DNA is TGTGCCAGCACCAACCCTCAGGGAGGGGCCACAGATACGCAGTATTTT. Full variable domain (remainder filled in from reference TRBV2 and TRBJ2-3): EPEVTQTPSHQVTQMGQEVILRCVPISNHLYFYWYRQILGQKVEFLVSFYNNEISEKSEIFDDQFSVERPDGSNFTLKIRSTKLEDSAMYFCASTNPQGGATDTQYFGPGTRLTVL.

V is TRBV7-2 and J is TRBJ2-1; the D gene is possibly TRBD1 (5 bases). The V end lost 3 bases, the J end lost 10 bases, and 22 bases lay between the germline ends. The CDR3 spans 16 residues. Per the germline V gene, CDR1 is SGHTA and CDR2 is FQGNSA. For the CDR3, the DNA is TGTGCCAGCAGCTTGCTCTTCGGAAAGATTCAGGGAGAGCAGTTCTTC. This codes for CASSLLFGKIQGEQFF. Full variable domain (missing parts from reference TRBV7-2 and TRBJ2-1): GAGVSQSPSNKVTEKGKDVELRCDPISGHTALYWYRQSLGQGLEFLIYFQGNSAPDKSGLPSDRFSAERTGGSVSTLTIQRTQQEDSAVYLCASSLLFGKIQGEQFFGPGTRLTVL.